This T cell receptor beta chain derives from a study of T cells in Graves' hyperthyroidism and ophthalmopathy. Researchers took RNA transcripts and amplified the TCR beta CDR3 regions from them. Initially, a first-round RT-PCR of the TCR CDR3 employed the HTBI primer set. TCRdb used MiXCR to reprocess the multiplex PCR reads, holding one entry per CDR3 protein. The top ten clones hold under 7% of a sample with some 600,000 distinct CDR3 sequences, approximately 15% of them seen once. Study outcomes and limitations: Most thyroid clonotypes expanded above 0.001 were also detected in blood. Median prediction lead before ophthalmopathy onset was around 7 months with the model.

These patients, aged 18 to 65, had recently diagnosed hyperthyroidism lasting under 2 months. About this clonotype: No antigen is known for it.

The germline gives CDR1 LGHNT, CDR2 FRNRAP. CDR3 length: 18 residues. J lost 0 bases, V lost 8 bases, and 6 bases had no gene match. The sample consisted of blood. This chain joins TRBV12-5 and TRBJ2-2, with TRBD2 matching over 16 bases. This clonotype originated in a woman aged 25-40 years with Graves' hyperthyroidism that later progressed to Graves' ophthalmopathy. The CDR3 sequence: CASTTGTSGGANTGELFF. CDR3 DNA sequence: TGTGCTAGTACTACCGGGACTAGCGGGGGGGCGAACACCGGGGAGCTGTTTTTT. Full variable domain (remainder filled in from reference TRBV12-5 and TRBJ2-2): DARVTQTPRHKVTEMGQEVTMRCQPILGHNTVFWYRQTMMQGLELLAYFRNRAPLDDSGMPKDRFSAEMPDATLATLKIQPSEPRDSAVYFCASTTGTSGGANTGELFFGEGSRLTVL.